This T cell receptor beta chain came from a study of blood T cells in healthy people across ages. General observations from the study: Without sorted subsets, naive and antigen-experienced compartments could not be conclusively compared. Naive T cell percentage showed a strong correlation with TCR beta diversity.

There are a few counts of this clonotype. Its target is unknown. A second PCR of 7 to 11 cycles used a sample-barcoded 5' primer and a J-beta primer mix. TCRdb itself ran the 5' RACE reads through MiXCR, one entry per CDR3 protein. Altogether around 800,000 distinct CDR3 sequences are present, about 45% being singletons, with the ten largest covering 15% to 20%. There are 19 residues in the CDR3. The V segment lost 5 bases and the J segment 0 bases; nucleotides outside the gene matches: 10. Germline CDR1 and CDR2: KGHDR and SFDVKD. The J gene is TRBJ2-3, the V gene TRBV24-1; 13 positions match TRBD2. The receptor was isolated from an older man in good health. Sequencing was carried out using blood. The CDR3 here is CATSAGTSGIGTSTDTQYF. The CDR3 DNA is TGTGCCACCAGTGCCGGGACTAGCGGGATCGGCACTAGCACAGATACGCAGTATTTT.